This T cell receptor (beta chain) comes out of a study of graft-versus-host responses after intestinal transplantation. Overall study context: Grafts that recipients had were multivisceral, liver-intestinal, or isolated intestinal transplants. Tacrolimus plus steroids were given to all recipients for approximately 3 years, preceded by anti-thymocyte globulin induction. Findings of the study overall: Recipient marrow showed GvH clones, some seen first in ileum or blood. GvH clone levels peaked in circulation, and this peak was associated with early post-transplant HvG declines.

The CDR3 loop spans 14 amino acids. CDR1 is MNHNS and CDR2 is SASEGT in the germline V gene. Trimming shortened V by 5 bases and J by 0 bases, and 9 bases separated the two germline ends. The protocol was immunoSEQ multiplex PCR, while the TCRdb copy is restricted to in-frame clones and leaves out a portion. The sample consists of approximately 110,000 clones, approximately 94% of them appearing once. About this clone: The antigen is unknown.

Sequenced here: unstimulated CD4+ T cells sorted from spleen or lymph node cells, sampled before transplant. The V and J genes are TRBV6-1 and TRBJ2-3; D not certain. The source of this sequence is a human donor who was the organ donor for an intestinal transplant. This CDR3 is CASSLMTSTDTQYF. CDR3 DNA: TGTGCCAGCAGTCTGATGACTAGCACAGATACGCAGTATTTT.